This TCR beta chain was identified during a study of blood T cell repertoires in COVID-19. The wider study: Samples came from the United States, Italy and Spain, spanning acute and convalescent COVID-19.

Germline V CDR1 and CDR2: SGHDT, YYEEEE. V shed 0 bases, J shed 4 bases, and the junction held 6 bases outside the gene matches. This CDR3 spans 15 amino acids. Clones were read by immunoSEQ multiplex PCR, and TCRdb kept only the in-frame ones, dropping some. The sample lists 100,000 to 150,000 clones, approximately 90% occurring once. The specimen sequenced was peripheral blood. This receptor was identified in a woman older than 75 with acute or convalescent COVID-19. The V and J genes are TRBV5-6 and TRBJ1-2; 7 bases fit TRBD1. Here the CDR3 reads CASSLARGRFYGYTF. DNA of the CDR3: TGTGCCAGCAGCTTGGCCAGGGGGAGGTTCTATGGCTACACCTTC.